These T cell receptor beta chains were read from a single sample in a study of blood T cell repertoires in COVID-19. Profiling relied on immunoSEQ multiplex PCR, and the TCRdb table lists in-frame clones only, not all of them. The table lists under 200,000 clones, less than 85% of them singletons. Material for sequencing was PBMCs or T cells enriched from blood (not recorded which). Receptors originate from a woman aged 55-69 years with acute COVID-19. CDR3s include the opening cysteine and the closing phenylalanine or tryptophan. A D gene is named only where the DNA matches it firmly. Expanded clones are given a class, and other clones once, few, many or no size at all.

clone_size	d_call	v_call	j_call	cdr3_nt	cdr3_aa
NA	NA	TRBV27	TRBJ1-5	TGTGCCAGCAGCACTGCCAACTTGGCAGGGCAGAGGCAGCCCCAGCATTTT	CASSTANLAGQRQPQHF
NA	TRBD1	TRBV7-9	TRBJ2-7	TGTGCCAGCAGCTCGTCTTGGACAGGGACCTACGAGCAGTACTTC	CASSSSWTGTYEQYF
once	NA	TRBV6-6	TRBJ1-1	TGTGCCAGCAGTGGTCACGGACAGACTGAAGCTTTCTTT	CASSGHGQTEAFF
NA	TRBD1	TRBV5-1	TRBJ2-4	TGCGCCAGCAGCACGGGACAGAGTCTAGCCAAAAACATTCAGTACTTC	CASSTGQSLAKNIQYF
NA	TRBD1	TRBV30	TRBJ1-5	TGTGCCTGGAGTAGGGGGCTCAATCAGCCCCAGCATTTT	CAWSRGLNQPQHF
NA	TRBD1	TRBV10-2	TRBJ2-3	TGCGCCAGCAGTGAGTCGAGTTTTTTGGGACAGTTCCTTCCAGATACGCAGTATTTT	CASSESSFLGQFLPDTQYF
NA	TRBD2	TRBV5-1	TRBJ2-3	TGCGCCAGCAGCTCCCCTAGCGGGAGAGATGATACGCAGTATTTT	CASSSPSGRDDTQYF
NA	NA	TRBV5-4	TRBJ2-2	TGTGCCAGCAGCTTGGTTCCTGACAGCGCGAACACCGGGGAGCTGTTTTTT	CASSLVPDSANTGELFF
NA	TRBD1	TRBV9	TRBJ1-1	TGTGCCAGCAGCGTAGGACAGGGGGTAGTCCAATCTGAAGCTTTCTTT	CASSVGQGVVQSEAFF
NA	TRBD1	TRBV28	TRBJ2-1	TGTGCCAGCGGTGGGACAGGGCCTAATGAGCAGTTCTTC	CASGGTGPNEQFF
NA	TRBD1	TRBV9	TRBJ2-3	TGTGCCAGCAGCGTAGCACAGGGGGCAGATACGCAGTATTTT	CASSVAQGADTQYF
NA	NA	TRBV7-6	TRBJ2-1	TGTGCCAGCAGCTTAATGGGGGGGGCGGGAGTCAATGAGCAGTTCTTC	CASSLMGGAGVNEQFF
NA	NA	TRBV15	TRBJ1-5	TGTGCCACCAGCGGTGGCGGGCAGCCCCAGCATTTT	CATSGGGQPQHF
NA	NA	TRBV2	TRBJ1-6	TGTGCCAGCTCGGTAGGCTACAGGGTTAAGGTCGGGAATTCACCCCTCCACTTT	CASSVGYRVKVGNSPLHF
NA	NA	TRBV5-4	TRBJ1-2	TGTGCCAGCAGCTTGACAGGCTTCAACTATGGCTACACCTTC	CASSLTGFNYGYTF
few	TRBD1	TRBV19	TRBJ1-3	TGTGCCAGTAGATACGACAGGGTTCAAGGAAACACCATATATTTT	CASRYDRVQGNTIYF
NA	NA	TRBV15	TRBJ1-4	TGTGCCACCAGCAGACTTGGACAGAGGGAACTGTTTTTT	CATSRLGQRELFF
NA	NA	TRBV10-1	TRBJ2-2	TGCGCCAGCAGTGTCTCTAACGGGGAGCTGTTTTTT	CASSVSNGELFF
NA	NA	TRBV5-4	TRBJ1-4	TGTGCCAGCAGCTTGGGTAATAGTAATGAAAAACTGTTTTTT	CASSLGNSNEKLFF
NA	NA	TRBV29-1	TRBJ1-2	TGCAGTGAGAACTATGGCTACACCTTC	CSENYGYTF
NA	TRBD2	TRBV6-2/TRBV6-3	TRBJ2-7	TGTGCCAGCAGCCCCGGGGGGGGCCCCCCCTCCGAGCAGTACTTC	CASSPGGGPPSEQYF
NA	TRBD1	TRBV10-3	TRBJ1-2	TGTGCCATCAGTGAGTCAAACAGGGGTGACTATGGCTACACCTTC	CAISESNRGDYGYTF
NA	NA	TRBV6-6	TRBJ1-4	TGTGCTAGCAGTTACTCGATCCAGGGCCCTTATGAAAAACTGTTTTTT	CASSYSIQGPYEKLFF
NA	TRBD1	TRBV6-2/TRBV6-3	TRBJ2-5	TGTGCCAGCAGTACCCGGGACAGGGGGCGCGAAGAGACCCAGTACTTC	CASSTRDRGREETQYF
NA	TRBD2	TRBV7-9	TRBJ2-5	TGTGCCAGCAGCAATGCGGGAGGGGAGACCCAGTACTTC	CASSNAGGETQYF
NA	NA	TRBV6-1	TRBJ1-2	TGTGCCAGCAGTGAGACAGCCCTCCCTCTCGGCTACACCTTC	CASSETALPLGYTF
NA	TRBD1	TRBV7-9	TRBJ2-1	TGTGCCAGCAGCTCAAGTGGGACAGGGGCCCACAATGAGCAGTTCTTC	CASSSSGTGAHNEQFF
few	TRBD1	TRBV5-4	TRBJ1-1	TGTGCCAGCAGCTTCCGGGACAGGATGAACACTGAAGCTTTCTTT	CASSFRDRMNTEAFF
NA	TRBD1	TRBV27	TRBJ2-5	TGTGCCAGCAGTCCCTCCGGGACAGGGTACCAAGAGACCCAGTACTTC	CASSPSGTGYQETQYF
NA	TRBD2	TRBV5-6	TRBJ2-3	TGTGCCAGCAGCTTCATCTTAGCGGGAGGCCATCAGAGCACAGATACGCAGTATTTT	CASSFILAGGHQSTDTQYF
NA	TRBD1	TRBV9	TRBJ2-3	TGTGCCAGCACCCTCGGGACAGGGTCAGATACGCAGTATTTT	CASTLGTGSDTQYF
many	TRBD2	TRBV11-2	TRBJ2-7	TGTGCCAGCACCCAAACCGGGACTAGCGGGAGCGAGCAGTACTTC	CASTQTGTSGSEQYF
few	TRBD1	TRBV4-1	TRBJ1-5	TGCGCCAGCAGCCAAGGAGAGGACAGGGTTTATCAGCCCCAGCATTTT	CASSQGEDRVYQPQHF
NA	NA	TRBV2	TRBJ2-6	TGTGCCAGCAGTTTTTCGGGGGCTGGGGCCAACGTCCTGACTTTC	CASSFSGAGANVLTF
NA	NA	TRBV10-3	TRBJ1-2	TGTGCCATCAGTGATCCCAAACAGACCTATGGCTACACCTTC	CAISDPKQTYGYTF
NA	NA	TRBV6-5	TRBJ1-1	TGTGCCACCCGGGGGGCCCTAAACACTGAAGCTTTCTTT	CATRGALNTEAFF
NA	NA	TRBV4-2	TRBJ1-4	TGTGCCAGCAGCCATGAGGGCCTTTATGCAACTAATGAAAAACTGTTTTTT	CASSHEGLYATNEKLFF
NA	NA	TRBV27	TRBJ2-3	TGTGCCAGCAGGCGACTGACGTTCACAGATACGCAGTATTTT	CASRRLTFTDTQYF
NA	TRBD1	TRBV19	TRBJ1-3	TGTGCCAGTAGGAGGGGGCACCGCTCTGGAAACACCATATATTTT	CASRRGHRSGNTIYF
once	TRBD2	TRBV14	TRBJ2-3	TGTGCCAGCAGCCCCGGACTAGCGGCCACAGATACGCAGTATTTT	CASSPGLAATDTQYF